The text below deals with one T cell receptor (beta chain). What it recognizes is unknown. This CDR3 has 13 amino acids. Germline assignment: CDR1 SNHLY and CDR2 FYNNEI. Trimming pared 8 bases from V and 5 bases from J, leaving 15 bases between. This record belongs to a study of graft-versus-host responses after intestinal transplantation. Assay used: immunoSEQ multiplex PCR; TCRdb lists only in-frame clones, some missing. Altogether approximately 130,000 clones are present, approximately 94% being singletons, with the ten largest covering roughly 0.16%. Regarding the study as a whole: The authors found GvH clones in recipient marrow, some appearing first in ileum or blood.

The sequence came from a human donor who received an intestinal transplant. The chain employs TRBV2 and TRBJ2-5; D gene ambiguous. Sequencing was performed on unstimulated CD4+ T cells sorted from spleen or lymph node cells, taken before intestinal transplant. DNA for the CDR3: TGTGCCAGCGTCCCCACACGACGGGAGACCCAGTACTTC. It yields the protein CASVPTRRETQYF. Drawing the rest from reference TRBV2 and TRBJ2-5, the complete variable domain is EPEVTQTPSHQVTQMGQEVILRCVPISNHLYFYWYRQILGQKVEFLVSFYNNEISEKSEIFDDQFSVERPDGSNFTLKIRSTKLEDSAMYFCASVPTRRETQYFGPGTRLLVL.